This record covers a single TCR beta chain. The data belong to a study of blood T cell repertoires in COVID-19. Study summary: Sites in the United States, Italy and Spain provided acute and convalescent COVID-19 samples.

Some clones are missing from TCRdb's copy, which holds only in-frame ones; the method was immunoSEQ multiplex PCR. The repertoire holds 310,000 or so clones, with around 87% as singletons. The clonotype originates from a woman aged 45-59 years who had recovered from COVID-19. The specimen sequenced was peripheral blood.

The chain's CDR3 is CASSFWATNTGELFF. CDR3 in DNA: TGTGCCAGCAGCTTCTGGGCAACGAACACCGGGGAGCTGTTTTTT. The chain employs TRBV11-2 and TRBJ2-2; D uncertain. Germline CDR1 is SGHAT and CDR2 is FQNNGV. The V end was cut by 3 bases, the J end by 0 bases, with 8 bases between. The CDR3 consists of 15 residues. Supplemented by reference TRBV11-2 and TRBJ2-2, the full variable domain reads EAGVAQSPRYKIIEKRQSVAFWCNPISGHATLYWYQQILGQGPKLLIQFQNNGVVDDSQLPKDRFSAERLKGVDSTLKIQPAKLEDSAVYLCASSFWATNTGELFFGEGSRLTVL.